The clone carrying this TCR beta chain was seen ten or more times. The sample originates from a study of Graves' ophthalmopathy and Graves' hyperthyroidism. RNA transcripts were the template, and TCR beta CDR3 regions were amplified from them. First-round RT-PCR used HTBI primers; second-round multiplex PCR followed. TCRdb redid the calling of the multiplex PCR reads with MiXCR, one entry per CDR3 protein. The data show approximately 160,000 distinct CDR3 sequences, about two fifths seen once. V shed 9 bases, J shed 1 base, and the junction held 14 bases outside the gene matches. The CDR3 runs 18 residues. Germline V gives CDR1 MDHEN, CDR2 SYDVKM.

This TCR derives from a man under 40 with Graves' ophthalmopathy. V usage is TRBV28 and J usage is TRBJ2-6; 8 nucleotides line up with TRBD2. The sequencing sample was made of peripheral blood. CDR3 sequence reads: CASESGRSSLSGANVLTF. CDR3 in DNA: TGTGCCAGTGAAAGCGGGAGATCTTCGCTGTCTGGGGCCAACGTCCTGACTTTC.